This entry concerns a single T cell receptor (beta chain). The antigen is undetermined. The repertoire was sequenced with immunoSEQ multiplex PCR; TCRdb's copy has only in-frame clones and lacks some. The sample shows fewer than 50,000 clones, about 82% of them seen only once. This specimen belongs to a study of T cell clones after liver transplantation. Study outcomes and limitations: Graft donor-reactive T cells may have migrated into the graft rather than being deleted.

The receptor was isolated from a human patient who received a liver transplant. Some T cells may be graft donor cells. The starting material was CD4+ T cells from blood, obtained 24 months after liver transplant.

In nucleotides, the CDR3 is TGTGCCAGCAGCTCAAGACTAGCGGGAAGAGTAATGGGGCCTCACGAGCAGTACTTC. Translating it yields CASSSRLAGRVMGPHEQYF. The chain recombines TRBV7-2 with TRBJ2-7; 11 positions match TRBD2. There are 19 residues in the CDR3. Looked up from germline, CDR1 is SGHTA and CDR2 is FQGNSA. Germline trimming cut 4 bases from V and 5 bases from J; bases unmatched to any gene: 19.